This T cell receptor (beta chain) emerged from a study of blood T cell repertoires in COVID-19. Across the study: The United States, Italy and Spain supplied acute and convalescent COVID-19 samples.

In its sample, this clone was seen many times. Authors' data handling: Quantification of nucleated cells was approximated via reference gene primer amplification. Libraries were prepared by immunoSEQ multiplex PCR; TCRdb keeps only in-frame clonotypes and omits some of them. V, J and clone size reflect that table, while D and trimming were determined from the DNA. The sample holds some 150,000 clones; around 85% are singletons and the top ten take roughly 2.9%. Sequenced: peripheral blood. This TCR came from a woman in her thirties or forties with active or convalescent COVID-19.

Here the CDR3 DNA reads TGTGCCAGCAGCCCAGGGGGACAGGGCTCCTACGAGCAGTACTTC. It encodes CASSPGGQGSYEQYF. This chain connects TRBV7-2 to TRBJ2-7; 9 bases fit TRBD1. The CDR3 sequence is 15 residues long. From germline, CDR1 is SGHTA and CDR2 FQGNSA. V trimming: 5 bases; J trimming: 0 bases; junction bases outside the gene matches: 5.